This T cell receptor beta chain stems from a study of blood T cell repertoires in COVID-19. As for the study in general: COVID-19 samples from acute and convalescent phases originated in the United States, Italy and Spain. Nucleic acid was either cDNA or gDNA, and it came from T cells, B-cell-depleted T cells, or PBMCs.

Germline-derived CDR1 and CDR2 are SNHLY and FYNNEI. The length of the CDR3 is 13 residues. The ends lost 8 bases at V and 1 base at J; junction bases unmatched: 2. Using immunoSEQ multiplex PCR, the repertoire was profiled, and TCRdb retains in-frame clones only, with some absent. This sample yields 540,000 or so clones, of which about 89% are seen a single time; less than 9% belongs to the top ten. This clone was found a few times. This receptor was identified in a woman in her fifties or sixties with COVID-19, enrolled during active disease. The sample consisted of peripheral blood. This chain links TRBV2 with TRBJ1-5; 7 positions agree with TRBD1. The CDR3 coding sequence is TGTGCCAGCCTACAGGGGAGCAATCAGCCCCAGCATTTT. Amino acid sequence: CASLQGSNQPQHF.